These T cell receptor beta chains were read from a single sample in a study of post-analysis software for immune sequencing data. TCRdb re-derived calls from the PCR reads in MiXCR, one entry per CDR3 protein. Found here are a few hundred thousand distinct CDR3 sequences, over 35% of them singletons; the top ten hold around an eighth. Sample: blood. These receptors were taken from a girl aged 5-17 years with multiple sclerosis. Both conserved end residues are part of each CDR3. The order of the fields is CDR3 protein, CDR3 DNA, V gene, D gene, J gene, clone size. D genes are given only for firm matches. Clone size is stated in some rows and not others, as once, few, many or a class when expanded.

CDR3: CASSQEGGLAGSNEQFF; DNA: TGCGCCAGCAGCCAAGAGGGTGGCCTAGCGGGCAGCAATGAGCAGTTCTTC; V: TRBV4-1; D: TRBD2; J: TRBJ2-1; size: -
CDR3: CASSITGTGGEQYF; DNA: TGTGCCAGCAGCATAACCGGGACAGGGGGAGAGCAGTACTTC; V: TRBV7-9; D: TRBD1; J: TRBJ2-7; size: few
CDR3: CSARVRDRVYGANVLTF; DNA: TGCAGTGCTCGAGTCCGGGACAGGGTATACGGGGCCAACGTCCTGACTTTC; V: TRBV20-1; D: TRBD1; J: TRBJ2-6; size: -
CDR3: CAIAGTALEANVQTF; DNA: TGTGCCATCGCCGGGACCGCCTTAGAGGCCAACGTCCAGACTTTC; V: TRBV10-3; D: -; J: TRBJ2-6; size: -
CDR3: CVSSHRRLAGLYTGELFF; DNA: TGTGTCAGCAGCCATCGAAGACTAGCGGGATTATACACCGGGGAGCTGTTTTTT; V: TRBV3-1; D: TRBD2; J: TRBJ2-2; size: -
CDR3: CASSQPGATDTQYF; DNA: TGTGCCAGCAGCCAACCAGGGGCAACAGATACGCAGTATTTT; V: TRBV3-1; D: -; J: TRBJ2-3; size: few
CDR3: CASSVGGSGNEQFF; DNA: TGTGCCAGCAGCGTAGGTGGGAGTGGGAATGAGCAGTTCTTC; V: TRBV9; D: -; J: TRBJ2-1; size: -
CDR3: CASSEWRGISNQPQHF; DNA: TGTGCCAGCAGTGAATGGAGGGGGATCAGCAATCAGCCCCAGCATTTT; V: TRBV2; D: -; J: TRBJ1-5; size: -
CDR3: CASSQASGALDEQYF; DNA: TGCGCCAGCAGCCAGGCTAGCGGGGCCTTGGACGAGCAGTACTTC; V: TRBV4-1; D: TRBD2; J: TRBJ2-7; size: -
CDR3: CASSYSGHLAIHNSPLHF; DNA: TGTGCCAGCAGTTACTCCGGACACCTCGCAATCCATAATTCACCCCTCCACTTT; V: TRBV6-5; D: -; J: TRBJ1-6; size: -
CDR3: CSASWGAQETQYF; DNA: TGCAGTGCTAGTTGGGGGGCACAAGAGACCCAGTACTTC; V: TRBV20-1; D: -; J: TRBJ2-5; size: -
CDR3: CASTLGTSGSNEQFF; DNA: TGTGCCAGCACCCTCGGGACTAGCGGAAGCAATGAGCAGTTCTTC; V: TRBV27; D: TRBD2; J: TRBJ2-1; size: -
CDR3: CAISPEPPGDYEQFF; DNA: TGTGCCATCAGCCCCGAACCCCCCGGTGATTATGAGCAGTTCTTC; V: TRBV10-3; D: -; J: TRBJ2-1; size: few
CDR3: CASGVGQQVKNIQYF; DNA: TGTGCCAGCGGGGTCGGACAGCAGGTCAAAAACATTCAGTACTTC; V: TRBV27; D: -; J: TRBJ2-4; size: -
CDR3: CATSRNVGETQYF; DNA: TGTGCCACCAGCAGAAACGTTGGAGAGACCCAGTACTTC; V: TRBV15; D: -; J: TRBJ2-5; size: -
CDR3: CSVEVWAGANVLTF; DNA: TGCAGCGTTGAGGTATGGGCTGGGGCCAACGTCCTGACTTTC; V: TRBV29-1; D: -; J: TRBJ2-6; size: -